This is a list of T cell receptor beta chains from one sample in a study of blood T cell repertoires in COVID-19. The assay was immunoSEQ multiplex PCR, and TCRdb's table has in-frame clones only and misses some. The sample holds about 100,000 clones, approximately 79% seen once. The sequencing sample was made of peripheral blood. These TCRs come from a woman over 75 with active or convalescent COVID-19. Both conserved end residues are part of each CDR3. A D gene is named only where the DNA matches it firmly. Where a row states a size, it is once, few, many or the class of an expanded clone; other rows omit it.

.	TRBV2	.	TRBJ1-1	TGTGCCAGCAGTGACCCAGCGGGGCGGATGGTCGCTTTCTTT	CASSDPAGRMVAFF
.	TRBV9	few	TRBJ2-7	TGTGCCAGCAGCGTAATGGGAGTGAACGAGCAGTACTTC	CASSVMGVNEQYF
TRBD1	TRBV9	.	TRBJ2-5	TGTGCCAGCAGCGTAGGGACAGGGGGCGCGAGAGAGACCCAGTACTTC	CASSVGTGGARETQYF
TRBD2	TRBV5-1	few	TRBJ2-7	TGCGCCAGCAGCTTGGTGGGGACTACCTCGGGGTACGAGCAGTACTTC	CASSLVGTTSGYEQYF
.	TRBV6-5	.	TRBJ2-3	TGTGCCAGCAGCTACACAGGAGATACGCAGTATTTT	CASSYTGDTQYF
TRBD1	TRBV5-3	.	TRBJ1-5	TGTGCCAGAAGCGTCCGAGGAGGGACAGGGAAGTATAGCAATCAGCCCCAGCATTTT	CARSVRGGTGKYSNQPQHF
.	TRBV19	.	TRBJ2-6	TGTGCCAGTAGTTTCGGACAAGCCTCTGGGGCCAACGTCCTGACTTTC	CASSFGQASGANVLTF
.	TRBV19	.	TRBJ2-1	TGTGCCAGTAGTATCCCGGGACTCTACAATGAGCAGTTCTTC	CASSIPGLYNEQFF
.	TRBV16	.	TRBJ1-2	TGTGCCAGCAGCCGAGCCCCTCCAGGACAGCTCTTC	CASSRAPPGQLF
TRBD1	TRBV28	once	TRBJ2-7	TGTGCCAGCAGTGAAGGACAGGGGACCTACGAGCAGTACTTC	CASSEGQGTYEQYF
TRBD1	TRBV28	.	TRBJ2-7	TGTGCCAGCAGTTTCTACTCACCGGGACAGGGAAGATCCTACGAGCAGTACTTC	CASSFYSPGQGRSYEQYF
.	TRBV19	.	TRBJ1-5	TGTGCCAGTAGTATGGGGGGTAGCAATCAGCCCCAGCATTTT	CASSMGGSNQPQHF
.	TRBV14	.	TRBJ2-1	TGTGCCAGCAGCCAAGGAGCGTCCTACAATGAGCAGTTCTTC	CASSQGASYNEQFF
TRBD2	TRBV7-8	few	TRBJ2-7	TGTGCCAGCAGCTTCGCGGGACGTATCACTAGCGGGATATCCGAGCAGTACTTC	CASSFAGRITSGISEQYF
.	TRBV9	many	TRBJ2-3	TGTGCCAGCAGCGTAGGAGAGGGCGGGACAGATACGCAGTATTTT	CASSVGEGGTDTQYF
.	TRBV7-2	.	TRBJ2-2	TGTGCCAGCAGCTTGGAGGGAGTCTTCACCGGGGAGCTGTTTTTT	CASSLEGVFTGELFF
TRBD1	TRBV28	.	TRBJ1-1	TGTGCCAGCAGACGGAAAACAGGGGGGGGGAACACTGAAGCTTTCTTT	CASRRKTGGGNTEAFF
.	TRBV27	few	TRBJ2-2	TGTGCCAGCAGTCCTAACTACCGGGGAGGCGGGGAGCTGTTTTTT	CASSPNYRGGGELFF
.	TRBV18	.	TRBJ1-1	TGTGCCAGCTCACCATTGAGGGAGAACACTGAAGCTTTCTTT	CASSPLRENTEAFF
.	TRBV29-1	few	TRBJ2-1	TGCAGCGTGTCCCCCTCTATGGTCTATGATGAGCAGTTCTTC	CSVSPSMVYDEQFF
.	TRBV28	.	TRBJ1-3	TGTGCCAGCAACTCCGGAGGGATTCGAAACACCATATATTTT	CASNSGGIRNTIYF
TRBD2	TRBV30	.	TRBJ2-3	TGTGCCTGGAGTGGCCTCTGGGGAGGGGTGACAGATACGCAGTATTTT	CAWSGLWGGVTDTQYF
TRBD2	TRBV5-8	.	TRBJ2-1	TGTGCCAGCAGTCCTAGCGGACTAACCTACAATGAGCAGTTCTTC	CASSPSGLTYNEQFF
.	TRBV9	.	TRBJ1-5	TGTGCCAGCAGCGTTTCGACTGTTCAGCCCCAGCATTTT	CASSVSTVQPQHF
TRBD1	TRBV5-6	many	TRBJ1-2	TGTGCCAGCAGGCCTAATTTAGGGGGCGCCTTAAATGGCTACACCTTC	CASRPNLGGALNGYTF
TRBD2	TRBV18	.	TRBJ2-1	TGTGCCAGCCCCCGGTGGGGGTTGACTAGCGGATTCTTC	CASPRWGLTSGFF
.	TRBV6-1	.	TRBJ1-2	TGTGCCAGCAGATCAAACTGGGGGGGCTATGGCTACACCTTC	CASRSNWGGYGYTF
TRBD2	TRBV2	.	TRBJ2-2	TGTGCCAGCAGCGGACTAGCGGGGCACGGGGAGCTGTTTTTT	CASSGLAGHGELFF
.	TRBV12-3/TRBV12-4	.	TRBJ2-1	TGTGCCAGCAGTTTTGACGGAGTAAATGAGCAGTTCTTC	CASSFDGVNEQFF
TRBD1	TRBV5-4	few	TRBJ1-2	TGTGCCAGCAGCCATCCCGAGGGACAGAACCATGGCTACACCTTC	CASSHPEGQNHGYTF